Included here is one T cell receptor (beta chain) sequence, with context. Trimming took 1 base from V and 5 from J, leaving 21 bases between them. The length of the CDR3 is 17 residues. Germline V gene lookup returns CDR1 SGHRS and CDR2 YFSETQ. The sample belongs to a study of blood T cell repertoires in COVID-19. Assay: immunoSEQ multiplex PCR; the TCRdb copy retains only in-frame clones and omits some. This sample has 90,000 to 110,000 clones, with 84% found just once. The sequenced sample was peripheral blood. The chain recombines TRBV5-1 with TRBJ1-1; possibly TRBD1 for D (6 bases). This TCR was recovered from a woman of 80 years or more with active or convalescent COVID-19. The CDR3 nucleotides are TGCGCCAGCAGCTTGACGACGATGGGGGCCATAGGGACTGAAGCTTTCTTT. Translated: CASSLTTMGAIGTEAFF.